These 2 T cell receptor beta chains came from one sample sequenced in a study of beta chain features in type 1 diabetes. These TCRs are of unknown antigen specificity. Sequencing targeted expressed TCRB transcripts, as all isolated RNA had been reverse transcribed. Clones were read by immunoSEQ multiplex PCR, and TCRdb kept only the in-frame ones, dropping some. The repertoire holds 150,000 to 200,000 clones, with around 63% as singletons. General study findings and limits: Researchers report that Type 1 diabetes patients had moderately but significantly shorter TCRB CDR3s across all four CD4+ subsets.

The sequenced sample was naive CD4+ T cells from blood. The source is a man younger than 45 with type 1 diabetes.

The chain links TRBV12-5 to TRBJ2-3, with a weak D call TRBD1 (7 bases). V lost 5 bases and J 4 bases, leaving 16 bases between the germline ends. This CDR3 is built from 15 residues. The germline CDR1 and CDR2 sequences are LGHNT and FRNRAP. CDR3: CASGPRGGGPDTQYF. The DNA of the CDR3 is TGTGCTAGTGGTCCCCGTGGAGGGGGCCCAGATACGCAGTATTTT.

J is TRBJ1-2 and V is TRBV7-2; TRBD1 is a possible D gene (5 bases). Germline V gives CDR1 SGHTA, CDR2 FQGNSA. Trimming removed 0 bases at V and 4 bases at J, with 9 bases between. The CDR3 runs to 14 residues. In DNA, the CDR3 is TGTGCCAGCAGCTTAGCTGGGGGATCCTATGGCTACACCTTC. As protein: CASSLAGGSYGYTF.